Listed below are T cell receptor beta chains from one sample, sequenced in a study of shared clonotypes between healthy human individuals. Clones were sequenced by immunoSEQ multiplex PCR, and TCRdb holds only the in-frame ones, with some missing. The table has under 1,900,000 clones, about 98.5% seen once. The sequencing input was naive CD4+ T cells sorted from blood. The receptors were sampled from a man aged 30 to 45 in good health. CDR3s include the opening cysteine and the closing phenylalanine or tryptophan. Each record gives: D gene, CDR3 length, V gene, clone size, J gene, CDR3 DNA, CDR3 protein. The D gene is left open where the match is weak. Clone size, where shown, is once, few, many, or a class for clones that have expanded.

>TRBD2|16|TRBV5-4|NA|TRBJ2-5
TGTGCCAGCAGCCTAGGACTAGCGGGAGGGGGAGAGACCCAGTACTTC
CASSLGLAGGGETQYF
>NA|12|TRBV5-1|NA|TRBJ1-3
TGCGCCAGCAGCAACTACGGAAACACCATATATTTT
CASSNYGNTIYF
>NA|15|TRBV9|NA|TRBJ2-2
TGTGCCAGCAGCGTAAGAACAGGATACACCGGGGAGCTGTTTTTT
CASSVRTGYTGELFF
>NA|16|TRBV28|NA|TRBJ2-4
TGTGCCAGCAGCCCTGAGAGAGGCCTAGCCAAAAACATTCAGTACTTC
CASSPERGLAKNIQYF
>NA|11|TRBV2|NA|TRBJ2-5
TGTGCCAGCGAAGGGGGAGAGACCCAGTACTTC
CASEGGETQYF
>NA|15|TRBV19|NA|TRBJ1-2
TGTGCCAGTAGTATAGACCCGGGGACGGTGTATGGCTACACCTTC
CASSIDPGTVYGYTF
>NA|16|TRBV7-2|once|TRBJ2-2
TGTGCCAGCAGTATTCAAAGCCTAGGGAACACCGGGGAGCTGTTTTTT
CASSIQSLGNTGELFF
>TRBD2|18|TRBV4-3|NA|TRBJ2-1
TGCGCCAGCAGCCAAGAACGCCCCCCAGCGGGAGTTGGTGGTGAGCAGTTCTTC
CASSQERPPAGVGGEQFF
>NA|14|TRBV27|NA|TRBJ2-1
TGTGCCAGCTCTCTCGGACCCTCCTACAATGAGCAGTTCTTC
CASSLGPSYNEQFF
>NA|14|TRBV5-4|once|TRBJ2-3
TGTGCCAGCAGCTTGGGACGGAGCACAGATACGCAGTATTTT
CASSLGRSTDTQYF
>TRBD2|14|TRBV9|NA|TRBJ2-5
TGTGCCAGCAGCCGGACTAGCGGCCAAGAGACCCAGTACTTC
CASSRTSGQETQYF
>NA|15|TRBV28|NA|TRBJ2-1
TGTGCCAGCAGTTTCGGCGGACTAGGGGGGAATGAGCAGTTCTTC
CASSFGGLGGNEQFF
>NA|15|TRBV5-4|NA|TRBJ2-7
TGTGCCAGCAGCTTGGATCAGGGAGCCAACTACGAGCAGTACTTC
CASSLDQGANYEQYF
>NA|15|TRBV5-1|NA|TRBJ2-2
TGCGCCAGCAGCTTGGGACAGGGAGGGACCGGGGAGCTGTTTTTT
CASSLGQGGTGELFF